The next 16 T cell receptor beta chains were all read from a single sample in a study of shared T cell receptors in the human thymus. TCRdb's table, derived via immunoSEQ multiplex PCR, lists solely in-frame clones and lacks some. The profile shows approximately 580,000 clones, around three quarters of them singletons. Another study also made use of these data, one on human thymus T cells.

The material sequenced was thymocytes. The receptors shown here come from a boy less than two years old with a congenital heart defect.

The chain couples TRBV18 to TRBJ2-5; D is unresolved. The CDR3 has 16 residues. The V and J ends lost 3 bases and 5 bases respectively, with 19 bases between them. The germline V gene encodes CDR1 KGHSH and CDR2 LQKENI. The CDR3 nucleotides read TGTGCCAGCTCACCGGCCCCGAAAACGAGGCGGGAGACCCAGTACTTC. Translating gives CASSPAPKTRRETQYF. Based on the CDR3 plus reference TRBV18 and TRBJ2-5, the full variable domain is NAGVMQNPRHLVRRRGQEARLRCSPMKGHSHVYWYRQLPEEGLKFMVYLQKENIIDESGMPKERFSAEFPKEGPSILRIQQVVRGDSAAYFCASSPAPKTRRETQYFGPGTRLLVL.

This sequence joins TRBV12-5 and TRBJ2-5, with 11 nucleotides matching TRBD2. The V segment lost 0 bases and the J segment 4 bases; nucleotides outside the gene matches: 7. CDR3 length equals 17 residues. CDR1 and CDR2 (germline): LGHNT, FRNRAP. The CDR3 sequence: CASGLVWSGTSGETQYF. The CDR3 DNA is TGTGCTAGTGGTTTGGTATGGTCCGGGACTAGCGGAGAGACCCAGTACTTC.

V is TRBV7-9 and J is TRBJ2-1; D possibly corresponds to TRBD1 (5 bases). Trimming cost V 5 bases and J 3 bases, with 8 bases left between them. The germline V gene encodes CDR1 SEHNR and CDR2 FQNEAQ (reference sequence). The CDR3 is made up of 13 amino acids. The DNA of the CDR3 is TGTGCCAGCAGCCAAGACAGCTACAATGAGCAGTTCTTC. Its translation is CASSQDSYNEQFF.

The chain couples TRBV10-2 to TRBJ2-3; TRBD2 is a possible D gene (5 bases). The CDR3 runs to 13 residues. Trimming took off 8 bases at V and 2 bases at J, with 11 bases between the two ends. Germline loops: CDR1 WSHSY, CDR2 SAAADI. CDR3 sequence reads: CASWTGYTDTQYF. The CDR3 nucleotides are TGCGCCAGCTGGACGGGATACACAGATACGCAGTATTTT.

V gene TRBV7-9 combines with J gene TRBJ2-7; D not certain. This CDR3 contains 14 residues. Trimming stripped 7 bases from V and 0 bases from J, with 13 bases between. From germline, CDR1 is SEHNR and CDR2 FQNEAQ (reference sequence). CDR3 nucleotide sequence: TGTGCCAGCATTGCCACGGAGCGCTCCTACGAGCAGTACTTC. This codes for CASIATERSYEQYF.

The chain employs TRBV7-2 and TRBJ1-4; TRBD1 might be the D (5 bases). Germline V gene data show CDR1 as SGHTA and CDR2 as FQGNSA. V lost 5 bases and J 1 base, leaving 14 bases between the germline ends. The CDR3 consists of 16 residues. CDR3 amino acids: CASSPSGQGTNEKLFF. The CDR3, as DNA: TGTGCCAGCAGCCCTAGTGGGCAGGGAACTAATGAAAAACTGTTTTTT.

This clone was recorded once. The chain couples TRBV9 to TRBJ1-3; TRBD1 might be the D (6 bases). Germline CDR1 SGDLS, CDR2 YYNGEE. The length of the CDR3 is 16 residues. V shed 2 bases and J shed 0 bases, with 12 bases lying between them. The CDR3 here is CASSVKGQTSGNTIYF. In DNA form, the CDR3 reads TGTGCCAGCAGCGTGAAGGGACAAACCTCTGGAAACACCATATATTTT. The full variable domain, completed using reference TRBV9 and TRBJ1-3, is DSGVTQTPKHLITATGQRVTLRCSPRSGDLSVYWYQQSLDQGLQFLIQYYNGEERAKGNILERFSAQQFPDLHSELNLSSLELGDSALYFCASSVKGQTSGNTIYFGEGSWLTVV.

This rearrangement joins TRBV5-4 to TRBJ2-7; tentatively, D is TRBD2 (8 bases). Looked up from germline, CDR1 is SGHNT and CDR2 is YYREEE (reference sequence). The CDR3 loop spans 16 amino acids. The germline V and J ends were trimmed by 4 bases and 0 bases, with 17 bases remaining between them. The CDR3 region has the DNA TGTGCCAGCAGCCCGGGGGGGACAGTTGTCTCCTACGAGCAGTACTTC. It translates to CASSPGGTVVSYEQYF. Full variable domain (rest looked up from reference TRBV5-4 and TRBJ2-7): ETGVTQSPTHLIKTRGQQVTLRCSSQSGHNTVSWYQQALGQGPQFIFQYYREEENGRGNFPPRFSGLQFPNYSSELNVNALELDDSALYLCASSPGGTVVSYEQYFGPGTRLTVT.

The chain recombines TRBV6-5 with TRBJ1-5; no firm D call. The CDR3 length is 15 residues. V was pared by 0 bases and J by 0 bases, with 6 bases between. Germline CDR1 reads MNHEY; CDR2 reads SVGAGI. CDR3 coding DNA: TGTGCCAGCAGTTACTCGGAGGATAGCAATCAGCCCCAGCATTTT. Amino acids: CASSYSEDSNQPQHF.

This clone was counted a few times. The chain combines TRBV5-1 with TRBJ2-1; 8 bases are shared with TRBD2. This CDR3 comprises 20 residues. V was clipped by 3 bases and J by 8 bases; unmatched bases: 25. Germline V gives CDR1 SGHRS, CDR2 YFSETQ. CDR3 nucleotide sequence: TGCGCCAGCAGCTCCCGTGGCGGGCTAGCGGGCCCGAAGGTCCTCGATGAGCAGTTCTTC. This encodes CASSSRGGLAGPKVLDEQFF.

This chain uses TRBV4-3 with TRBJ1-2; D gene uncertain. The CDR3 totals 15 residues. Between the trimmed V and J ends, which lost 1 base and 0 bases, there was a span of 9 bases. Germline V gene data show CDR1 as LGHNA and CDR2 as YSLEER. CDR3 in amino acids: CASSQVRASNYGYTF. In DNA, the CDR3 is TGCGCCAGCAGCCAAGTTAGAGCCTCTAACTATGGCTACACCTTC.

This clone was found once. V usage is TRBV30 and J usage is TRBJ1-5, with 7 bases fitting TRBD1. J was trimmed by 4 bases and V by 2 bases; bases with no gene match: 8. The CDR3 contains 15 residues. CDR1 and CDR2 (germline): GTSNPN, SVGIG (reference sequence). Here the CDR3 reads CAWSPGTGVNQPQHF. Here the CDR3 DNA reads TGTGCCTGGAGTCCCGGTACAGGGGTGAATCAGCCCCAGCATTTT.

The chain links TRBV6-1 to TRBJ2-7; 12 bases line up with TRBD2. The length of the CDR3 is 20 residues. Germline V gives CDR1 MNHNS, CDR2 SASEGT. The J segment lost 0 bases and the V segment lost 3 bases, leaving 15 bases of the junction unmatched. CDR3 residues: CASSDLRYIRLAGASYEQYF. CDR3 DNA sequence: TGTGCCAGCAGTGACCTGAGGTACATTCGACTAGCGGGGGCCTCCTACGAGCAGTACTTC.

J is TRBJ1-3 and V is TRBV11-3; D is uncertain. The CDR3 runs to 16 residues. V lost 1 base to trimming and J lost 1 base, with 11 bases between them. Germline CDR1 SGHNT, CDR2 YENEEA. The CDR3 sequence is CASSLAAAHSGNTIYF. CDR3 nucleotide sequence: TGTGCCAGCAGCTTAGCGGCGGCACATTCTGGAAACACCATATATTTT.

The J gene is TRBJ1-4, the V gene TRBV5-1; D may be TRBD1 (6 bases). The CDR3 covers 17 residues. V was pared by 4 bases and J by 0 bases, with 16 bases between. Germline CDR1 and CDR2: SGHRS and YFSETQ. The CDR3 region has the DNA TGCGCCAGCAGCCGAGGGACACCTTACGCAACTAATGAAAAACTGTTTTTT. This sequence encodes CASSRGTPYATNEKLFF.

The V call is TRBV10-3, the J call TRBJ2-3, with D possibly being TRBD2 (5 bases). Looked up from germline, CDR1 is ENHRY and CDR2 is SYGVKD. Trimming stripped 9 bases from V and 0 bases from J, with 13 bases between. CDR3 length: 14 residues. The CDR3 sequence: CAMASSNSTDTQYF. CDR3 bases: TGTGCCATGGCTAGCAGCAACAGCACAGATACGCAGTATTTT.